These 30 T cell receptor beta chains originate from one sample sequenced in a study of blood T cells in healthy people across ages. The authors ran a second PCR of about 6 to 11 cycles using a sample-barcoded 5' primer and a J-beta primer mix. TCRdb re-called the 5' RACE reads through MiXCR, storing one row per CDR3 protein. The sample consists of just over 800,000 distinct CDR3 sequences, 60% to 80% of them appearing once. The sample consisted of blood. These receptors were taken from a young man in good health.

The chain is built from TRBV12-3 or TRBV12-4 and TRBJ2-1; unclear D gene. V was shortened by 3 bases and J by 9 bases, with 6 bases between the two germline ends. The CDR3 is 11 amino acids. This CDR3 reads CASSFFGEQFF. The CDR3 nucleotides read TGTGCCAGCAGTTTTTTTGGTGAGCAGTTCTTC.

This clonotype appeared a few times. The chain couples TRBV7-6 to TRBJ1-5; possible D gene TRBD1, 6 bases. Trimming pared 5 bases from V and 1 base from J, leaving 9 bases between. The CDR3 extends over 14 amino acids. Germline V gene sequence: CDR1 SGHVS, CDR2 FNYEAQ. The CDR3 sequence is CASSAGASNQPQHF. CDR3 DNA: TGTGCCAGCAGCGCAGGGGCGAGCAATCAGCCCCAGCATTTT.

The chain links TRBV29-1 to TRBJ2-2; D is unresolved. The V end lost 1 base, the J end lost 6 bases, and 3 bases lay between the germline ends. This CDR3 has 11 amino acids. CDR1 SQVTM and CDR2 ANQGSEA come from the germline V gene. Here the CDR3 reads CSVEVPGELFF. The CDR3 region has the DNA TGCAGCGTTGAAGTCCCCGGGGAGCTGTTTTTT.

V is TRBV20-1 and J is TRBJ2-5, with D uncertain. CDR1 and CDR2 from the germline V gene are DFQATT and SNEGSKA (reference sequence). The CDR3 has 12 residues. Trimming stripped 2 bases from V and 4 bases from J, with 8 bases between. The CDR3 region has the DNA TGCAGTGCTAGATTGTGGGGAGAGACCCAGTACTTC. This codes for CSARLWGETQYF.

The chain links TRBV5-1 to TRBJ1-1, with 7 bases fitting TRBD1. Looked up from germline, CDR1 is SGHRS and CDR2 is YFSETQ. V shed 4 bases, J shed 0 bases, and the junction held 6 bases outside the gene matches. The CDR3 extends over 15 amino acids. The CDR3 coding sequence is TGCGCCAGCAGCCCACAGACAGGGTTGAACACTGAAGCTTTCTTT. This sequence encodes CASSPQTGLNTEAFF.

Ten or more counts support this clonotype. This sequence joins TRBV16 and TRBJ1-1; 8 bases align to TRBD1. V lost 2 bases, J lost 0 bases, and 2 bases stayed unmatched. The CDR3 contains 15 residues. Germline V gene data show CDR1 as KGHSY and CDR2 as FQNENV. In DNA form, the CDR3 reads TGTGCCAGCAGCCAAACAGGGGGAATGAACACTGAAGCTTTCTTT. Residues: CASSQTGGMNTEAFF.

This clonotype was found once. This chain's CDR3 is CAWSQNEKLFF. The CDR3 coding sequence is TGTGCCTGGAGTCAAAATGAAAAACTGTTTTTT. V gene TRBV30 combines with J gene TRBJ1-4; D remains unclear. Germline V gene data show CDR1 as GTSNPN and CDR2 as SVGIG (reference sequence). Trimming took 2 bases from V and 5 from J, leaving 3 bases between them. This CDR3 region has 11 residues.

The rearrangement links TRBV5-1 to TRBJ2-3, with D perhaps given as TRBD1 or TRBD2 (5 bases each). The CDR3 covers 14 residues. Deletions cut 1 base from V and 5 bases from J, with 11 bases between. Germline-derived CDR1 and CDR2 are SGHRS and YFSETQ. Here the CDR3 reads CASSLSGRRDTQYF. As DNA, the CDR3 is TGCGCCAGCAGCTTGTCGGGGCGGAGAGATACGCAGTATTTT.

The chain carries TRBV28 and TRBJ2-4; D is uncertain. With the DNA end fitting TRBJ2-7 better, the J assignment may be wrong. CDR3 length equals 12 residues. The germline V gene encodes CDR1 MDHEN and CDR2 SYDVKM. The CDR3: CASSRRINEQYF. In DNA, the CDR3 is TGTGCCAGCAGCCGCCGGATTAACGAGCAGTACTTC.

The V and J genes are TRBV7-9 and TRBJ2-6, with a tentative D call TRBD1 (6 bases). In germline, CDR1 is SEHNR, CDR2 FQNEAQ (reference sequence). V was shortened by 9 bases and J by 1 base, with 19 bases between the two germline ends. The CDR3 loop spans 17 amino acids. The CDR3, as DNA: TGTGCCAGTTCCAGGGGTGTCCCACTATCTGGGGCCAACGTCCTGACTTTC. It yields the protein CASSRGVPLSGANVLTF. Full variable domain (outside the CDR3, taken from reference TRBV7-9 and TRBJ2-6): DTGVSQNPRHKITKRGQNVTFRCDPISEHNRLYWYRQTLGQGPEFLTYFQNEAQLEKSRLLSDRFSAERPKGSFSTLEIQRTEQGDSAMYLCASSRGVPLSGANVLTFGAGSRLTVL.

The chain couples TRBV4-3 to TRBJ2-4, with D perhaps matching TRBD2 (6 bases). From germline, CDR1 is LGHNA and CDR2 YSLEER. The V gene lost 0 bases and the J gene lost 8 bases, with 11 bases spanning the gap. The CDR3 contains 14 residues. The CDR3 region has the DNA TGCGCCAGCAGCCAAGATGCGGGGACGGACATTCAGTACTTC. It codes for CASSQDAGTDIQYF.

A single count supports this clonotype. V is TRBV29-1 and J is TRBJ2-5; 7 bases align to TRBD1. With 1 base clipped from V and 5 bases from J, the junction kept 7 bases outside the gene matches. The CDR3 has 14 residues. Germline lookup yields CDR1 SQVTM and CDR2 ANQGSEA. CDR3 in DNA: TGCAGCGTTGAAGTCCCCAGACAGGGTGAGACCCAGTACTTC. Its protein is CSVEVPRQGETQYF. The full variable domain, completed using reference TRBV29-1 and TRBJ2-5, is SAVISQKPSRDICQRGTSLTIQCQVDSQVTMMFWYRQQPGQSLTLIATANQGSEATYESGFVIDKFPISRPNLTFSTLTVSNMSPEDSSIYLCSVEVPRQGETQYFGPGTRLLVL.

This clonotype was counted only a few times. The chain employs TRBV4-3 and TRBJ2-1; a possible D gene is TRBD2 (6 bases). The CDR3 consists of 16 residues. V was trimmed by 2 bases and J by 1 base, leaving 12 bases between them. From germline, CDR1 is LGHNA and CDR2 YSLEER. CDR3 residues: CASSQSEGTSYNEQFF. The DNA of the CDR3 is TGCGCCAGCAGCCAATCGGAGGGCACATCCTACAATGAGCAGTTCTTC.

The chain has TRBV4-3 and TRBJ2-7; the match to TRBD2 covers 8 bases. The germline CDR1 and CDR2 sequences are LGHNA and YSLEER. The CDR3 length is 15 residues. The trim removed 3 bases at V and 1 base at J, leaving 5 bases unmatched. The CDR3 protein is CASSQRASGSYEQYF. The CDR3 nucleotides are TGCGCCAGCAGCCAGAGGGCTAGCGGGTCCTACGAGCAGTACTTC.

The chain is built from TRBV6-1 and TRBJ1-4, with TRBD1 identical over 7 bases. The CDR3 runs to 16 residues. CDR1 and CDR2 from the germline V gene are MNHNS and SASEGT. The V segment lost 8 bases and the J segment 1 base; nucleotides outside the gene matches: 10. Here the CDR3 DNA reads TGTGCCAGCGCTCCCCGACAGGGCAGAACTAATGAAAAACTGTTTTTT. Its translation: CASAPRQGRTNEKLFF.

The rearrangement links TRBV2 to TRBJ2-7; 14 positions agree with TRBD2. Per the germline V gene, CDR1 is SNHLY and CDR2 is FYNNEI. The CDR3 spans 15 residues. CDR3 in DNA: TGTGCTCTGGGACTAGCGGGGGCGAGCTCCTACGAGCAGTACTTC. It specifies CALGLAGASSYEQYF.

J is TRBJ2-1 and V is TRBV27; possible D gene TRBD2, 6 bases. V lost 3 bases and J lost 4, with 13 bases in between. Per germline, CDR1 MNHEY and CDR2 SMNVEV (reference sequence). The CDR3 runs to 15 residues. The CDR3: CASSLMGGFYNEQFF. The CDR3 nucleotides read TGTGCCAGCAGTTTGATGGGGGGATTTTACAATGAGCAGTTCTTC.

The chain combines TRBV6-5 with TRBJ2-1; no clear D gene. Germline loops: CDR1 MNHEY, CDR2 SVGAGI. CDR3 length equals 14 residues. With 2 bases removed from V and 5 bases from J, the gap between germline ends came to 10 bases. This CDR3 reads CASSYSAENNEQFF. CDR3 bases: TGTGCCAGCAGTTACAGTGCAGAAAACAATGAGCAGTTCTTC.

The rearrangement uses TRBV12-3 or TRBV12-4 and TRBJ1-5; 7 nucleotides align to TRBD1. There are 16 residues in the CDR3. The V and J ends lost 6 bases and 0 bases, in that order; junction bases with no gene match: 8. CDR3 sequence: CASRHDRAYSNQPQHF. Here the CDR3 DNA reads TGTGCCAGCAGGCACGACAGGGCTTATAGCAATCAGCCCCAGCATTTT.

The CDR3 coding sequence is TGTGCCAGCAGCGGGTTACCGGGACAGGGAGGGACTAATGAAAAACTGTTTTTT. It encodes CASSGLPGQGGTNEKLFF. V usage is TRBV9 and J usage is TRBJ1-4; 9 bases map to TRBD1. Germline CDR1 is SGDLS and CDR2 is YYNGEE. Trimming cost V 3 bases and J 2 bases; bases outside gene matches: 11. The CDR3 loop spans 18 amino acids.

This clonotype was seen only a few times. The V and J genes are TRBV5-5 and TRBJ2-3; tentatively, D is TRBD2 (5 bases). V lost 1 base to trimming and J lost 2 bases, with 8 bases between them. This CDR3 is 14 amino acids long. Per germline, CDR1 SGHKS and CDR2 YYEKEE (reference sequence). The CDR3 DNA follows: TGTGCCAGCAGCTTGCGGGATTTCACAGATACGCAGTATTTT. It translates to CASSLRDFTDTQYF.

This chain links TRBV30 with TRBJ1-2, with D perhaps matching TRBD1 (6 bases). The V and J ends lost 1 base and 8 bases respectively, with 14 bases between them. From germline, CDR1 is GTSNPN and CDR2 SVGIG (reference sequence). This CDR3 is 13 amino acids long. The CDR3 here is CAWSAQVRGGYTF. In DNA, the CDR3 is TGTGCCTGGAGTGCCCAAGTCAGGGGAGGCTACACCTTC. The whole variable domain, remainder taken from reference TRBV30 and TRBJ1-2, is SQTIHQWPATLVQPVGSPLSLECTVEGTSNPNLYWYRQAAGRGLQLLFYSVGIGQISSEVPQNLSASRPQDRQFILSSKKLLLSDSGFYLCAWSAQVRGGYTFGSGTRLTVV.

The rearrangement joins TRBV9 to TRBJ2-1, with D possibly called TRBD1 or TRBD2 (6 bases each). Trimming took off 4 bases at V and 4 bases at J, with 12 bases between the two ends. In germline, CDR1 is SGDLS, CDR2 YYNGEE. This CDR3 spans 14 amino acids. The CDR3: CASSLRGTYNEQFF. The CDR3 DNA is TGTGCCAGCAGCCTGCGCGGGACATACAATGAGCAGTTCTTC.

The CDR3 region is CASSGSNQPQHF. In nucleotides, the CDR3 is TGTGCCAGCAGTGGTAGCAATCAGCCCCAGCATTTT. The gene calls are TRBV7-2 and TRBJ1-5; D ambiguous. This CDR3 comprises 12 residues. Deletions cut 6 bases from V and 0 bases from J, with 3 bases between. CDR1 is SGHTA and CDR2 is FQGNSA in the germline V gene.

The chain links TRBV5-1 to TRBJ2-5; unclear D gene. This CDR3 is built from 16 residues. Germline values: CDR1 SGHRS, CDR2 YFSETQ. Trimming shortened V by 0 bases and J by 5 bases, and 17 bases separated the two germline ends. This CDR3 reads CASSLERCQVSETQYF. The CDR3 DNA follows: TGCGCCAGCAGCTTGGAGAGGTGCCAGGTATCGGAGACCCAGTACTTC.

This chain connects TRBV28 to TRBJ2-3; 7 bases agree with TRBD2. The CDR3 is 11 amino acids. J was trimmed by 11 bases and V by 6 bases; bases with no gene match: 5. CDR1 is MDHEN, CDR2 SYDVKM, per germline. The CDR3 spells CASSLQRGQYF. The CDR3 nucleotides are TGTGCCAGCAGCCTTCAGCGGGGGCAGTATTTT. The entire variable domain, with the rest obtained from reference TRBV28 and TRBJ2-3, is as follows: DVKVTQSSRYLVKRTGEKVFLECVQDMDHENMFWYRQDPGLGLRLIYFSYDVKMKEKGDIPEGYSVSREKKERFSLILESASTNQTSMYLCASSLQRGQYFGPGTRLTVL.

This chain connects TRBV7-2 to TRBJ2-3; no definite D call. Germline V CDR1 and CDR2: SGHTA, FQGNSA. CDR3 length equals 13 residues. Trimming took 1 base from V and 4 from J, leaving 6 bases between them. The CDR3 sequence: CASSLVLADTQYF. In DNA form, the CDR3 reads TGTGCCAGCAGCTTAGTGCTGGCAGATACGCAGTATTTT.

The chain recombines TRBV20-1 with TRBJ2-5, with D hard to call. Trimming pared 3 bases from V and 4 bases from J, leaving 9 bases between. From germline, CDR1 is DFQATT and CDR2 SNEGSKA (reference sequence). There are 12 residues in the CDR3. CDR3 in DNA: TGCAGTGCTAGCCCGGGTACAGAGACCCAGTACTTC. Translation gives CSASPGTETQYF.

The J gene is TRBJ2-7, the V gene TRBV29-1; no clear D gene. Germline CDR1 reads SQVTM; CDR2 reads ANQGSEA. There are 15 residues in the CDR3. V shed 4 bases and J shed 3 bases, with 19 bases lying between them. CDR3 residues: CSVVGFSDNLYEQYF. The DNA of the CDR3 is TGCAGCGTTGTAGGTTTTAGTGACAATCTCTACGAGCAGTACTTC.

The chain joins TRBV28 to TRBJ2-1; 9 nucleotides match TRBD1. The CDR3 covers 15 residues. The V segment lost 2 bases and the J segment 9 bases; nucleotides outside the gene matches: 8. The germline V gene encodes CDR1 MDHEN and CDR2 SYDVKM. The CDR3 sequence: CASSLQQGALGEQFF. The CDR3 DNA sequence: TGTGCCAGCAGTTTACAACAGGGGGCGCTCGGTGAGCAGTTCTTC.